These T cell receptor beta chains were read from a single sample in a study of blood T cell repertoires in COVID-19. Clones were sequenced by immunoSEQ multiplex PCR, and TCRdb holds only the in-frame ones, with some missing. The data hold approximately 230,000 clones, with around 82% observed a single time. Sequencing input: peripheral blood. Receptors originate from a woman of 80 years or more with active or convalescent COVID-19. Each CDR3 is given with its conserved first and last residue. The D gene is left open where the match is weak. For some rows the clone size is stated as once, few or many, or as a class when expanded; others skip it.

v_gene: TRBV5-1
d_gene: -
abundance: once
len: 14
j_gene: TRBJ2-7
CDR3aa: CASSFGTDSYEQYF
CDR3nt: TGCGCCAGCAGCTTCGGAACAGATTCCTACGAGCAGTACTTC

v_gene: TRBV4-1
d_gene: TRBD1
abundance: -
len: 16
j_gene: TRBJ2-4
CDR3aa: CASSQGQGRAKNIQYF
CDR3nt: TGCGCCAGCAGCCAAGGACAGGGACGGGCCAAAAACATTCAGTACTTC

v_gene: TRBV12-3/TRBV12-4
d_gene: -
abundance: -
len: 13
j_gene: TRBJ1-2
CDR3aa: CASSWGGGNGYTF
CDR3nt: TGTGCCAGCAGTTGGGGGGGAGGAAATGGCTACACCTTC

v_gene: TRBV2
d_gene: TRBD1
abundance: -
len: 13
j_gene: TRBJ1-2
CDR3aa: CATRQGPVYGYTF
CDR3nt: TGTGCCACACGACAGGGGCCAGTTTATGGCTACACCTTC

v_gene: TRBV5-1
d_gene: TRBD1
abundance: -
len: 15
j_gene: TRBJ2-1
CDR3aa: CASSLGGQGYNEQFF
CDR3nt: TGCGCCAGCAGCCTAGGCGGACAGGGATACAATGAGCAGTTCTTC

v_gene: TRBV3-1/TRBV3-2
d_gene: TRBD2
abundance: -
len: 18
j_gene: TRBJ2-7
CDR3aa: CASSRLAGGYGRSYEQYF
CDR3nt: TGTGCCAGCAGCCGACTAGCGGGAGGGTACGGGAGGTCCTACGAGCAGTACTTC

v_gene: TRBV30
d_gene: -
abundance: -
len: 13
j_gene: TRBJ1-3
CDR3aa: CACPVGGGNTIYF
CDR3nt: TGTGCCTGCCCGGTGGGGGGAGGAAACACCATATATTTT

v_gene: TRBV30
d_gene: TRBD1
abundance: -
len: 15
j_gene: TRBJ1-6
CDR3aa: CAWSPQGQNSSPLHF
CDR3nt: TGTGCCTGGAGTCCTCAGGGACAGAATTCCTCCCCCCTCCACTTT

v_gene: TRBV6-4
d_gene: -
abundance: -
len: 13
j_gene: TRBJ1-5
CDR3aa: CASSGSGNQPQHF
CDR3nt: TGTGCCAGCAGTGGTTCCGGCAATCAGCCCCAGCATTTT

v_gene: TRBV7-8
d_gene: TRBD1
abundance: once
len: 14
j_gene: TRBJ1-4
CDR3aa: CASSLTGGNEKLFF
CDR3nt: TGTGCCAGCAGCTTAACAGGGGGTAATGAAAAACTGTTTTTT

v_gene: TRBV5-5
d_gene: -
abundance: -
len: 17
j_gene: TRBJ1-1
CDR3aa: CASSFQGLGVSRTEAFF
CDR3nt: TGTGCCAGCAGCTTTCAGGGACTGGGGGTTTCTCGTACTGAAGCTTTCTTT

v_gene: TRBV6-5
d_gene: -
abundance: -
len: 14
j_gene: TRBJ1-1
CDR3aa: CASRRHDSTTEAFF
CDR3nt: TGTGCCAGCAGGCGACATGACAGCACTACTGAAGCTTTCTTT

v_gene: TRBV29-1
d_gene: -
abundance: -
len: 14
j_gene: TRBJ1-5
CDR3aa: CSALLGGTLQPQHF
CDR3nt: TGCAGCGCCCTTCTCGGGGGGACGCTTCAGCCCCAGCATTTT

v_gene: TRBV19
d_gene: -
abundance: -
len: 15
j_gene: TRBJ2-1
CDR3aa: CASSPVGAQLNEQFF
CDR3nt: TGTGCCAGTAGCCCGGTGGGAGCACAACTAAATGAGCAGTTCTTC

v_gene: TRBV9
d_gene: TRBD1
abundance: few
len: 15
j_gene: TRBJ2-1
CDR3aa: CASSVRTGGKNEQFF
CDR3nt: TGTGCCAGCAGCGTACGGACAGGGGGCAAGAATGAGCAGTTCTTC

v_gene: TRBV6-5
d_gene: -
abundance: -
len: 14
j_gene: TRBJ1-3
CDR3aa: CASAVSSTGNTIYF
CDR3nt: TGTGCCAGCGCGGTTTCGTCAACTGGAAACACCATATATTTT

v_gene: TRBV27
d_gene: TRBD2
abundance: once
len: 17
j_gene: TRBJ2-7
CDR3aa: CASSLYVAGGTPYEQYF
CDR3nt: TGTGCCAGCAGTTTATACGTAGCGGGAGGTACTCCCTACGAGCAGTACTTC

v_gene: TRBV18
d_gene: -
abundance: -
len: 14
j_gene: TRBJ2-3
CDR3aa: CASSLTTDLDTQYF
CDR3nt: TGTGCCAGCTCACTAACGACAGATCTGGATACGCAGTATTTT

v_gene: TRBV25-1
d_gene: -
abundance: -
len: 13
j_gene: TRBJ1-6
CDR3aa: CATSSQDNSPLHF
CDR3nt: TGTGCCACCTCGTCCCAGGATAATTCACCCCTCCACTTT

v_gene: TRBV4-2
d_gene: TRBD2
abundance: -
len: 16
j_gene: TRBJ2-7
CDR3aa: CASSQGGTSDSYEQYF
CDR3nt: TGTGCCAGCAGCCAAGGAGGGACTAGCGACTCCTACGAGCAGTACTTC

v_gene: TRBV7-9
d_gene: TRBD1
abundance: once
len: 15
j_gene: TRBJ1-2
CDR3aa: CASSQFQGASYGYTF
CDR3nt: TGTGCCAGCAGCCAATTCCAGGGGGCAAGCTATGGCTACACCTTC

v_gene: TRBV30
d_gene: TRBD1
abundance: -
len: 15
j_gene: TRBJ1-5
CDR3aa: CAWSLGGTGSQPQHF
CDR3nt: TGTGCCTGGAGTTTAGGAGGGACAGGTTCTCAGCCCCAGCATTTT

v_gene: TRBV7-6
d_gene: TRBD1
abundance: -
len: 15
j_gene: TRBJ2-3
CDR3aa: CASSLGQGNTDTQYF
CDR3nt: TGTGCCAGCAGCTTAGGACAGGGGAACACAGATACGCAGTATTTT

v_gene: TRBV28
d_gene: -
abundance: -
len: 14
j_gene: TRBJ1-2
CDR3aa: CASTPYTTNYGYTF
CDR3nt: TGTGCCAGCACCCCGTACACTACAAACTACGGCTACACCTTC

v_gene: TRBV5-1
d_gene: -
abundance: few
len: 15
j_gene: TRBJ1-5
CDR3aa: CASSFGQGLNQPQHF
CDR3nt: TGCGCCAGCAGCTTCGGTCAGGGCCTCAATCAGCCCCAGCATTTT

v_gene: TRBV29-1
d_gene: -
abundance: -
len: 12
j_gene: TRBJ2-3
CDR3aa: CSVEQGSDTQYF
CDR3nt: TGCAGCGTTGAACAGGGGAGCGATACGCAGTATTTT

v_gene: TRBV25-1
d_gene: -
abundance: -
len: 18
j_gene: TRBJ1-1
CDR3aa: CASREPGTRVPMNTEAFF
CDR3nt: TGTGCCAGCAGGGAGCCCGGGACACGAGTTCCTATGAACACTGAAGCTTTCTTT

v_gene: TRBV3-1/TRBV3-2
d_gene: -
abundance: -
len: 15
j_gene: TRBJ1-4
CDR3aa: CASSWNSGEGEKLFF
CDR3nt: TGTGCCAGCAGCTGGAATTCAGGGGAGGGTGAAAAACTGTTTTTT

v_gene: TRBV5-1
d_gene: -
abundance: -
len: 16
j_gene: TRBJ2-1
CDR3aa: CASSLAAGVPYNEQFF
CDR3nt: TGCGCCAGCAGCTTGGCCGCAGGGGTCCCCTACAATGAGCAGTTCTTC

v_gene: TRBV5-4
d_gene: TRBD2
abundance: -
len: 19
j_gene: TRBJ2-1
CDR3aa: CASSLHRLAGGREHNEQFF
CDR3nt: TGTGCCAGCAGCTTGCACCGACTAGCGGGAGGTAGGGAGCACAATGAGCAGTTCTTC

v_gene: TRBV30
d_gene: -
abundance: -
len: 14
j_gene: TRBJ1-3
CDR3aa: CAWSVGGSGNTIYF
CDR3nt: TGTGCCTGGAGTGTCGGGGGCTCTGGAAACACCATATATTTT

v_gene: TRBV3-1/TRBV3-2
d_gene: -
abundance: -
len: 13
j_gene: TRBJ1-2
CDR3aa: CASSQYREGGYTF
CDR3nt: TGTGCCAGCAGCCAGTACAGGGAGGGCGGCTACACCTTC

v_gene: TRBV14
d_gene: TRBD1
abundance: -
len: 13
j_gene: TRBJ1-1
CDR3aa: CASSTQGGTEAFF
CDR3nt: TGTGCCAGCAGTACACAGGGGGGGACTGAAGCTTTCTTT

v_gene: TRBV2
d_gene: -
abundance: -
len: 13
j_gene: TRBJ2-6
CDR3aa: CASSRDRANVLTF
CDR3nt: TGTGCCAGCAGTCGGGACAGGGCCAACGTCCTGACTTTC

v_gene: TRBV5-1
d_gene: TRBD1
abundance: -
len: 15
j_gene: TRBJ1-4
CDR3aa: CASSRGTGEHEKLFF
CDR3nt: TGCGCCAGCAGCCGGGGGACAGGGGAACACGAAAAACTGTTTTTT

v_gene: TRBV10-3
d_gene: TRBD1
abundance: -
len: 15
j_gene: TRBJ2-7
CDR3aa: CAISSTGTGPYEQYF
CDR3nt: TGTGCCATCAGTTCAACCGGGACAGGACCCTACGAGCAGTACTTC

v_gene: TRBV5-1
d_gene: -
abundance: -
len: 15
j_gene: TRBJ1-4
CDR3aa: CASRIMADTNEKLFF
CDR3nt: TGCGCCAGCAGGATAATGGCGGATACTAATGAAAAACTGTTTTTT

v_gene: TRBV10-3
d_gene: -
abundance: -
len: 15
j_gene: TRBJ2-2
CDR3aa: CAISAKGRGTGELFF
CDR3nt: TGTGCCATCAGTGCCAAGGGTAGGGGCACCGGGGAGCTGTTTTTT

v_gene: TRBV11-2
d_gene: -
abundance: -
len: 15
j_gene: TRBJ1-2
CDR3aa: CASSLGPGPNYGYTF
CDR3nt: TGTGCCAGCAGCTTAGGTCCAGGGCCTAACTATGGCTACACCTTC

v_gene: TRBV3-1/TRBV3-2
d_gene: -
abundance: -
len: 14
j_gene: TRBJ1-1
CDR3aa: CASSQEAGGTEAFF
CDR3nt: TGTGCCAGCAGCCAAGAGGCCGGGGGTACTGAAGCTTTCTTT

v_gene: TRBV7-2
d_gene: TRBD2
abundance: once
len: 14
j_gene: TRBJ2-1
CDR3aa: CASSFGGGAYEQFF
CDR3nt: TGTGCCAGCAGCTTTGGCGGGGGGGCATATGAGCAGTTCTTC

v_gene: TRBV15
d_gene: TRBD1
abundance: -
len: 15
j_gene: TRBJ1-2
CDR3aa: CATSIKDRGAYGYTF
CDR3nt: TGTGCCACCAGCATTAAGGACAGGGGCGCTTATGGCTACACCTTC

v_gene: TRBV14
d_gene: TRBD1
abundance: once
len: 15
j_gene: TRBJ1-4
CDR3aa: CASSPPGAGGEKLFF
CDR3nt: TGTGCCAGCAGCCCCCCAGGGGCAGGGGGCGAAAAACTGTTTTTT

v_gene: TRBV7-9
d_gene: TRBD1
abundance: -
len: 13
j_gene: TRBJ1-2
CDR3aa: CASSLDYRGGYTF
CDR3nt: TGTGCCAGCAGCTTAGATTACAGGGGTGGCTACACCTTC

v_gene: TRBV7-9
d_gene: -
abundance: -
len: 15
j_gene: TRBJ1-5
CDR3aa: CASSLGDSLNQPQHF
CDR3nt: TGTGCCAGCAGCTTAGGAGACAGCCTTAATCAGCCCCAGCATTTT